Ten or more counts support the clone carrying this TCR beta chain. Its matching antigen is unknown. The data belong to a study of CD8 T cells in ankylosing spondylitis. TCRdb used MiXCR to reprocess the 5' RACE reads, holding one entry per CDR3 protein. The table includes 130,000 or so distinct CDR3 sequences, roughly 6.6% detected once. Study observations and caveats: In ankylosing spondylitis patients, matched synovial fluid reportedly showed significant enrichment of disease-linked clones. A CD8+ phenotype characterized the disease-linked clones, which were relatively rare in peripheral blood.

With V trimmed by 2 bases and J by 4 bases, 4 bases remained unmatched. This CDR3 contains 16 residues. CDR1 SGHTA and CDR2 FQGNSA come from the germline V gene. The source material was blood, either unsorted or a sorted T cell fraction (not recorded which). The receptor comes from a male donor with ankylosing spondylitis or in good health (not recorded which). The rearrangement links TRBV7-2 to TRBJ2-1; 11 positions agree with TRBD1. The CDR3 DNA sequence: TGTGCCAGCAGCTTAAGGACAGGGGGCTATTACAATGAGCAGTTCTTC. This gives the protein CASSLRTGGYYNEQFF. Full variable domain (rest looked up from reference TRBV7-2 and TRBJ2-1): GAGVSQSPSNKVTEKGKDVELRCDPISGHTALYWYRQSLGQGLEFLIYFQGNSAPDKSGLPSDRFSAERTGGSVSTLTIQRTQQEDSAVYLCASSLRTGGYYNEQFFGPGTRLTVL.